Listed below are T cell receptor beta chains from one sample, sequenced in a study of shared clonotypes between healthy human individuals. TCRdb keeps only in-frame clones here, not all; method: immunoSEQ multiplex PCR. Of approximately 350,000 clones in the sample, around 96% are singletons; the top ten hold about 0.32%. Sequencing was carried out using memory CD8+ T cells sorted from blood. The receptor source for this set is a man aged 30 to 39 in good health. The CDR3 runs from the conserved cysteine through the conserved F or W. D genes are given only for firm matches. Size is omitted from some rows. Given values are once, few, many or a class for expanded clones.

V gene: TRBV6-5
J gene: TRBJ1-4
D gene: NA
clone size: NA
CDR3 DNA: TGTGCCAGCGGTTTGGGCAGGAGGGAAAAACTGTTTTTT
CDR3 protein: CASGLGRREKLFF

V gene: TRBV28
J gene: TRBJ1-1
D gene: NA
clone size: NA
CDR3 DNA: TGTGCCAGCAGGTCGACGGGACTAAGCGCGGACACTGAAGCTTTCTTT
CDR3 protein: CASRSTGLSADTEAFF

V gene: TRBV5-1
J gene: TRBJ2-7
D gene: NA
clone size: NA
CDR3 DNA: TGCGCCAGCAGCACTTCGCGCGGCGAGCAGTACTTC
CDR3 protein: CASSTSRGEQYF

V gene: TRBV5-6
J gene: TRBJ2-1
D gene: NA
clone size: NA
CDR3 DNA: TGTGCCAGCAGCACGAGCCGGGACGGCAATGAGCAGTTCTTC
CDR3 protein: CASSTSRDGNEQFF

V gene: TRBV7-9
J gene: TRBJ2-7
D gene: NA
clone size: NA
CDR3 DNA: TGTGCCAGCAGGGGACCCTACGAGCAGTACTTC
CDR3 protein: CASRGPYEQYF

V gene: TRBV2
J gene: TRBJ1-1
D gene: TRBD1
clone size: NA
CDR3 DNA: TGTGCCAGCGGACAGGGTATGAACACTGAAGCTTTCTTT
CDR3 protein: CASGQGMNTEAFF

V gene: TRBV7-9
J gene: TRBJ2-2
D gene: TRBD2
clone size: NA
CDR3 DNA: TGTGCCAGCAGCCCTGGACTAGCGGCGAACACCGGGGAGCTGTTTTTT
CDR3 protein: CASSPGLAANTGELFF

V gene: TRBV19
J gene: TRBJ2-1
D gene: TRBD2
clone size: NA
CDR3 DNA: TGTGCCAGTAGTATTGTAGCGGGGGGGAATGAGCAGTTCTTC
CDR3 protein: CASSIVAGGNEQFF

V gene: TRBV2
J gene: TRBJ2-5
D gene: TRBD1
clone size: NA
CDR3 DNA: TGTGCCAGCAGTGAATGGGACAGGGAGACCCAGTACTTC
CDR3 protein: CASSEWDRETQYF

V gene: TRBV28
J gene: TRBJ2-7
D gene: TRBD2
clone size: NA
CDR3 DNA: TGTGCCAGCAGGTCCGGGACTAGCGGCTACGAGCAGTACTTC
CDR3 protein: CASRSGTSGYEQYF

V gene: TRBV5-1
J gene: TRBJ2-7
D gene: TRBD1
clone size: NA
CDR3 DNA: TGCGCCAGCAGCTTGGGTTCGGGCAGGGGGTACGAGCAGTACTTC
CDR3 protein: CASSLGSGRGYEQYF

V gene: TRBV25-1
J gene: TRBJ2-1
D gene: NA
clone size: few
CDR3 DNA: TGTGCCAGCAGTGAATTTTATGAGCAGTTCTTC
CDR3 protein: CASSEFYEQFF

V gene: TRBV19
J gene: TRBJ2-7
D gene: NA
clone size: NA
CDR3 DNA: TGTGCCAGTAGTATCTCCGGAGGGGGCGCGACTTACGAGCAGTACTTC
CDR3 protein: CASSISGGGATYEQYF

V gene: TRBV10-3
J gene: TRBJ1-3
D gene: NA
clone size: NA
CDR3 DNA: TGTGCCACTAAACAGGGTGGAAACACCATATATTTT
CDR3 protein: CATKQGGNTIYF

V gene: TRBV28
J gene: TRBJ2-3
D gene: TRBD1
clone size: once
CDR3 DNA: TGTGCCAGCAGTGCCAGGACAGGGTGGGCAGATACGCAGTATTTT
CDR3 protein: CASSARTGWADTQYF

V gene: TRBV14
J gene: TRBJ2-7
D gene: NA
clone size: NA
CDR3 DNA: TGTGCCAGCAGCCAAGTAACAGGGTTTGCCCACGAGCAGTACTTC
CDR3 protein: CASSQVTGFAHEQYF

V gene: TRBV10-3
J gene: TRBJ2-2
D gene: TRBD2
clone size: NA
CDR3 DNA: TGTGCCATCACTCGGGACGAGTTGAGCGGGAGGGCGATCGGGGAGCTGTTTTTT
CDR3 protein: CAITRDELSGRAIGELFF

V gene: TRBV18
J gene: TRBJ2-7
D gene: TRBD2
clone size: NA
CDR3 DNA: TGTGCCAGCTCACCTGGACTAGCGGGAGCGAGGGAGCAGTACTTC
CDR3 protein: CASSPGLAGAREQYF

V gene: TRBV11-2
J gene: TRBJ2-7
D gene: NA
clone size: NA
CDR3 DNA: TGTGCCAGCAGCTTAGGTTCGTGGGGGCAGTACTTC
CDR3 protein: CASSLGSWGQYF

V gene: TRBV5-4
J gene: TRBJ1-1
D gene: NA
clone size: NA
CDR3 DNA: TGTGCCAGCAGCGGGATGAACACTGAAGCTTTCTTT
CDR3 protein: CASSGMNTEAFF

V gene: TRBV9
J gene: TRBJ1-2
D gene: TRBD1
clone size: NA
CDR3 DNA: TGTGCCAGCAGCCCCGGACAGGCCTATGGCTACACCTTC
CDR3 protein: CASSPGQAYGYTF

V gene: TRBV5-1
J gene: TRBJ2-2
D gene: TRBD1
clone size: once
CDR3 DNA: TGCGCCAGCAGTGTGACAGGGAAGGACACCGGGGAGCTGTTTTTT
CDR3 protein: CASSVTGKDTGELFF

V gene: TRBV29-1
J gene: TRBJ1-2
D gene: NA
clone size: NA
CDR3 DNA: TGCAGCGTTGAGGATGGCAGGGGAGGCTACACCTTC
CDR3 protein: CSVEDGRGGYTF

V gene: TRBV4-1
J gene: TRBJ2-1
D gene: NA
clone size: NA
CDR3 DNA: TGCGCCAGCAGCCAAGACGCAGGGCCCTACAATGAGCAGTTCTTC
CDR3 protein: CASSQDAGPYNEQFF

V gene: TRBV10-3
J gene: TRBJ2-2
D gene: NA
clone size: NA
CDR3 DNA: TGTGCCATCAGCGACACCGGGGAGCTGTTTTTT
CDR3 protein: CAISDTGELFF

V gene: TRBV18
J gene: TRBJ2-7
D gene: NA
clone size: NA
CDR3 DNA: TGTGCCAGCTCACCGGGCAGGGGAGGCGAGCAGTACTTC
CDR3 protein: CASSPGRGGEQYF

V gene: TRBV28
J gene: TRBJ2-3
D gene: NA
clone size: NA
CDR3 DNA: TGTGCCAGCACTGAAAGCACAGATACGCAGTATTTT
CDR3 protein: CASTESTDTQYF

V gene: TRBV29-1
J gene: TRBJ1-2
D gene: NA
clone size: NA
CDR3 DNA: TGCAGCGTTGAAGATCTTCCAGGGGACTATGGCTACACCTTC
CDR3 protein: CSVEDLPGDYGYTF

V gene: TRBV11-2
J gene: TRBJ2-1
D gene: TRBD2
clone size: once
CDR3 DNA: TGTGCCAGCAGGACAAGCGGGAGACATACCTACAATGAGCAGTTCTTC
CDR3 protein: CASRTSGRHTYNEQFF

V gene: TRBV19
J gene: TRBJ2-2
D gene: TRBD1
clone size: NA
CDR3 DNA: TGTGCCAGTACTCTGACCGGGACAGCGAACACCGGGGAGCTGTTTTTT
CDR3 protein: CASTLTGTANTGELFF

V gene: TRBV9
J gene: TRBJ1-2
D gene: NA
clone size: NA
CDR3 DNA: TGTGCCAGCAGCGCCGGGACAAATAACTATGGCTACACCTTC
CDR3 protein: CASSAGTNNYGYTF

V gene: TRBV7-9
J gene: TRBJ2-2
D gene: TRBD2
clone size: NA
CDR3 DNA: TGTGCCAGCAGCTTAACCAGCGGGAGATCCACCGGGGAGCTGTTTTTT
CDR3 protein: CASSLTSGRSTGELFF

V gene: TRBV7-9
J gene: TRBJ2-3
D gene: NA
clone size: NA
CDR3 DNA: TGTGCCAGCAGCCTCCGAGGATCTAGCACAGATACGCAGTATTTT
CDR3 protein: CASSLRGSSTDTQYF

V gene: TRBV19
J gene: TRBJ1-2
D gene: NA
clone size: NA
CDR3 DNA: TGTGCCAGTACCCCGAGGGGGGGCGGCTACACCTTC
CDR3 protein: CASTPRGGGYTF

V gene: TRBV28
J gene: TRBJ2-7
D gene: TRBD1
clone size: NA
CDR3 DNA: TGTGCCAGCAGCCAAACCCGGACAGGCTTGGCCTCCTACGAGCAGTACTTC
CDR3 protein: CASSQTRTGLASYEQYF

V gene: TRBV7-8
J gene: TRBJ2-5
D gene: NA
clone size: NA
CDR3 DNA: TGTGCCAGCAGCTTAGTTTTTGGAGAGACCCAGTACTTC
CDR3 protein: CASSLVFGETQYF

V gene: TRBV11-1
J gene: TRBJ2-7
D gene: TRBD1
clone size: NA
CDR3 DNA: TGTGCCAGCAGCTTAAATTCCCGGACAGGGGTCTCCTACGAGCAGTACTTC
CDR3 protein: CASSLNSRTGVSYEQYF